Shown below are 3 T cell receptor beta chains from a single sample sequenced in a study of cytomegalovirus exposure and HLA in healthy donors. With 60 Vbeta and 13 Jbeta primers, the PCR was carried out. The repertoire was sequenced with immunoSEQ multiplex PCR; TCRdb's copy has only in-frame clones and lacks some. The repertoire table contains approximately 43,000 clones. Sequencing was done on a sample of PBMCs. These receptor sequences come from a woman in her 30s in good health and CMV-seronegative.

The chain carries TRBV6-5 and TRBJ1-2; a weak D match, TRBD1 (5 bases). The CDR3 extends over 14 amino acids. The V end was cut by 2 bases, the J end by 4 bases, with 11 bases between. Germline V gene data show CDR1 as MNHEY and CDR2 as SVGAGI. Here the CDR3 DNA reads TGTGCCAGCAGTTACCTCGACAGAAGCTATGGCTACACCTTC. It encodes CASSYLDRSYGYTF.

The chain carries TRBV5-1 and TRBJ2-7; a weak D match, TRBD1 (6 bases). Between the trimmed V and J ends, which lost 4 bases and 2 bases, there was a span of 19 bases. This CDR3 region has 16 residues. The germline CDR1 and CDR2 sequences are SGHRS and YFSETQ. Here the CDR3 reads CASSPTTDSLAYEQYF. In nucleotides, the CDR3 is TGCGCCAGCAGCCCTACAACGGACAGTCTAGCCTACGAGCAGTACTTC.

The chain uses TRBV6-1 and TRBJ2-1; 9 bases are shared with TRBD2. The CDR3 extends over 15 amino acids. The germline gives CDR1 MNHNS, CDR2 SASEGT. Trimming at V came to 7 bases and at J to 8 bases, leaving 12 bases not matched to a gene. The chain's CDR3 is CASTVPGLAVDEQFF. DNA for the CDR3: TGTGCCAGCACGGTACCGGGACTAGCTGTGGATGAGCAGTTCTTC.